A selection of T cell receptor beta chains follows, all from one sample in a study of T cell clones after liver transplantation. Generated by immunoSEQ multiplex PCR, the TCRdb table keeps only in-frame clones and is missing some. In the table there are roughly 40,000 clones, around 84% of which are singletons. The source material was CD4+ T cells from blood, sampled 24 months after liver transplant. The receptors derive from a human patient who received a liver transplant. Some T cells may arise from the graft donor. Each CDR3 is given with its conserved first and last residue. The D gene is left open where the match is weak. Expanded clones get a size class; other rows say once, few or many, or leave the size out.

v_call: TRBV29-1; clone_size: -; j_call: TRBJ2-1; d_call: -; cdr3_length: 14; cdr3_nt: TGCAGCTTGGGGGTGGGAGTGAGCTCTCTTGAGCAGTTCTTC; cdr3_aa: CSLGVGVSSLEQFF
v_call: TRBV19; clone_size: -; j_call: TRBJ1-1; d_call: -; cdr3_length: 13; cdr3_nt: TGTGCCAGTAGCCCGGACACCGACACTGAAGCTTTCTTT; cdr3_aa: CASSPDTDTEAFF
v_call: TRBV28; clone_size: -; j_call: TRBJ2-1; d_call: TRBD2; cdr3_length: 16; cdr3_nt: TGTGCCAGCAGTTTCGAAGCGGGAGGGCCTTACAATGAGCAGTTCTTC; cdr3_aa: CASSFEAGGPYNEQFF
v_call: TRBV6-6; clone_size: -; j_call: TRBJ1-6; d_call: -; cdr3_length: 14; cdr3_nt: TGTGCCAGCAGAAGGGAAGAGAGGGCTTCACCCCTCCACTTT; cdr3_aa: CASRREERASPLHF
v_call: TRBV2; clone_size: -; j_call: TRBJ1-2; d_call: -; cdr3_length: 10; cdr3_nt: TGTGCCAGCCCCCGCACCTACTACACCTTC; cdr3_aa: CASPRTYYTF
v_call: TRBV7-8; clone_size: -; j_call: TRBJ1-1; d_call: -; cdr3_length: 15; cdr3_nt: TGTGCCAGCAGCTTTTATCGGGACAAGAACACTGAAGCTTTCTTT; cdr3_aa: CASSFYRDKNTEAFF
v_call: TRBV10-2; clone_size: -; j_call: TRBJ1-3; d_call: -; cdr3_length: 13; cdr3_nt: TGCGCCAGCAGTGAGACATCTGGAAACACCATATATTTT; cdr3_aa: CASSETSGNTIYF
v_call: TRBV29-1; clone_size: -; j_call: TRBJ2-3; d_call: TRBD2; cdr3_length: 14; cdr3_nt: TGCAGCGTGCGACTAGCGGGAGCTCAAGATACGCAGTATTTT; cdr3_aa: CSVRLAGAQDTQYF
v_call: TRBV5-1; clone_size: -; j_call: TRBJ1-1; d_call: -; cdr3_length: 13; cdr3_nt: TGCGCCAGCACCCAGGACAGATACACTGAAGCTTTCTTT; cdr3_aa: CASTQDRYTEAFF
v_call: TRBV19; clone_size: -; j_call: TRBJ1-1; d_call: -; cdr3_length: 13; cdr3_nt: TGTGCCAGTAGTAGGTGGATGGAGACTGAAGCTTTCTTT; cdr3_aa: CASSRWMETEAFF
v_call: TRBV7-3; clone_size: -; j_call: TRBJ2-5; d_call: -; cdr3_length: 13; cdr3_nt: TGTGCCAGCAGCTTAAACAGGCGGGAGACCCAGTACTTC; cdr3_aa: CASSLNRRETQYF
v_call: TRBV7-8; clone_size: -; j_call: TRBJ1-1; d_call: TRBD1; cdr3_length: 15; cdr3_nt: TGTGCCAGCAGCTATAACAGGGGGAGGAGCACTGAAGCTTTCTTT; cdr3_aa: CASSYNRGRSTEAFF
v_call: TRBV11-1; clone_size: -; j_call: TRBJ1-4; d_call: -; cdr3_length: 17; cdr3_nt: TGTGCCAGCAGCCGCGGACAGAACCACGCAACTAATGAAAAACTGTTTTTT; cdr3_aa: CASSRGQNHATNEKLFF
v_call: TRBV9; clone_size: -; j_call: TRBJ1-1; d_call: -; cdr3_length: 14; cdr3_nt: TGTGCCAGCAGCCCCCCGGGGGCGTTGACTGAAGCTTTCTTT; cdr3_aa: CASSPPGALTEAFF
v_call: TRBV18; clone_size: -; j_call: TRBJ2-1; d_call: -; cdr3_length: 12; cdr3_nt: TGTGCCAGCTCACCGGGGCGGAGTGAGCAGTTCTTC; cdr3_aa: CASSPGRSEQFF
v_call: TRBV6-5; clone_size: -; j_call: TRBJ2-7; d_call: -; cdr3_length: 14; cdr3_nt: TGTGCCAGCAGGGGCGCGGGGTTCTCCTACGAGCAGTACTTC; cdr3_aa: CASRGAGFSYEQYF
v_call: TRBV7-2; clone_size: once; j_call: TRBJ2-7; d_call: TRBD2; cdr3_length: 15; cdr3_nt: TGTGCCAGCAGCACCCTAGCGGGAGGGACCTACGAGCAGTACTTC; cdr3_aa: CASSTLAGGTYEQYF
v_call: TRBV29-1; clone_size: few; j_call: TRBJ2-2; d_call: TRBD1; cdr3_length: 15; cdr3_nt: TGCAGCGGCAAGACAGGGGGCGCGGGCACCGGGGAGCTGTTTTTT; cdr3_aa: CSGKTGGAGTGELFF
v_call: TRBV5-1; clone_size: once; j_call: TRBJ1-2; d_call: -; cdr3_length: 14; cdr3_nt: TGCGCCAGCAGCTTGGGACAGGCCAACTATGGCTACACCTTC; cdr3_aa: CASSLGQANYGYTF
v_call: TRBV6-5; clone_size: -; j_call: TRBJ2-7; d_call: -; cdr3_length: 11; cdr3_nt: TGTGCCAGCAGTAATACCTACGAGCAGTACTTC; cdr3_aa: CASSNTYEQYF
v_call: TRBV6-1; clone_size: -; j_call: TRBJ1-5; d_call: -; cdr3_length: 13; cdr3_nt: TGTGCCAGCTGTACAGGTTTTGCTCAGCCCCAGCATTTT; cdr3_aa: CASCTGFAQPQHF
v_call: TRBV13; clone_size: -; j_call: TRBJ2-7; d_call: -; cdr3_length: 18; cdr3_nt: TGTGCCAGCAGCTTAGCTGGGTGGGGCACGAAACGGACATACGAGCAGTACTTC; cdr3_aa: CASSLAGWGTKRTYEQYF
v_call: TRBV19; clone_size: once; j_call: TRBJ1-2; d_call: -; cdr3_length: 11; cdr3_nt: TGTGCCGTATCTCGTTCGCCCGGCTACACCTTC; cdr3_aa: CAVSRSPGYTF
v_call: TRBV5-4; clone_size: -; j_call: TRBJ2-3; d_call: -; cdr3_length: 16; cdr3_nt: TGTGCCAGCAGCTGGGGGGCTAGCAGACCCACAGATACGCAGTATTTT; cdr3_aa: CASSWGASRPTDTQYF
v_call: TRBV5-4; clone_size: -; j_call: TRBJ2-7; d_call: -; cdr3_length: 13; cdr3_nt: TGTGCCAGCAGCTTGAAGGGTCCCTACGAGCAGTACTTC; cdr3_aa: CASSLKGPYEQYF
v_call: TRBV7-2; clone_size: once; j_call: TRBJ2-1; d_call: TRBD2; cdr3_length: 19; cdr3_nt: TGTGCCAGCAGCTTAATAGGGGCGACTAGCGGGGGGCCTTACAATGAGCAGTTCTTC; cdr3_aa: CASSLIGATSGGPYNEQFF
v_call: TRBV7-2; clone_size: -; j_call: TRBJ1-2; d_call: -; cdr3_length: 14; cdr3_nt: TGTGCCAGCACTCTAAATCGGGGGCTGGAGGGCTACACCTTC; cdr3_aa: CASTLNRGLEGYTF
v_call: TRBV7-2; clone_size: -; j_call: TRBJ1-1; d_call: -; cdr3_length: 15; cdr3_nt: TGTGCCAGCAGCTTAGCTCTCGGGGGGAACACTGAAGCTTTCTTT; cdr3_aa: CASSLALGGNTEAFF
v_call: TRBV18; clone_size: once; j_call: TRBJ1-1; d_call: -; cdr3_length: 15; cdr3_nt: TGTGCCAGCTCACCAACCTTATCGGGCCACACTGAAGCTTTCTTT; cdr3_aa: CASSPTLSGHTEAFF
v_call: TRBV28; clone_size: once; j_call: TRBJ2-1; d_call: TRBD2; cdr3_length: 15; cdr3_nt: TGTGCCAGCGGATCTATGGCTAGCGGGGACAATGAGCAGTTCTTC; cdr3_aa: CASGSMASGDNEQFF
v_call: TRBV10-2; clone_size: -; j_call: TRBJ2-7; d_call: -; cdr3_length: 15; cdr3_nt: TGCGCCAGCAGTGAGTCCCGGACCCTAACCTACGAGCAGTACTTC; cdr3_aa: CASSESRTLTYEQYF
v_call: TRBV7-9; clone_size: few; j_call: TRBJ2-5; d_call: -; cdr3_length: 14; cdr3_nt: TGTGCCAGCAGCTTAGGCTCTCCCAAAGAGACCCAGTACTTC; cdr3_aa: CASSLGSPKETQYF
v_call: TRBV28; clone_size: -; j_call: TRBJ2-4; d_call: TRBD1; cdr3_length: 14; cdr3_nt: TGTGCCAGCAGTTCGACTAAACAGGGGAACATTCAGTACTTC; cdr3_aa: CASSSTKQGNIQYF
v_call: TRBV18; clone_size: -; j_call: TRBJ1-1; d_call: -; cdr3_length: 12; cdr3_nt: TGTGCCAGCTCACTATACAGACAGGAAGCTTTCTTT; cdr3_aa: CASSLYRQEAFF
v_call: TRBV2; clone_size: once; j_call: TRBJ2-7; d_call: -; cdr3_length: 13; cdr3_nt: TGTGCCAGCGGTCTCCCAGGTTCCTACGAGCAGTACTTC; cdr3_aa: CASGLPGSYEQYF
v_call: TRBV6-6; clone_size: -; j_call: TRBJ2-1; d_call: TRBD2; cdr3_length: 15; cdr3_nt: TGTGCCAGCAGGTTTAGCGGGGGGGCCTACAATGAGCAGTTCTTC; cdr3_aa: CASRFSGGAYNEQFF
v_call: TRBV9; clone_size: -; j_call: TRBJ2-3; d_call: -; cdr3_length: 16; cdr3_nt: TGTGCCAGCAGCGTAGTACTAGGTGCGGGCACAGATACGCAGTATTTT; cdr3_aa: CASSVVLGAGTDTQYF
v_call: TRBV11-2; clone_size: -; j_call: TRBJ2-1; d_call: -; cdr3_length: 15; cdr3_nt: TGTGCCAGCAACTCTAGAGAAGGTTTCTACAATGAGCAGTTCTTC; cdr3_aa: CASNSREGFYNEQFF
v_call: TRBV21-1; clone_size: -; j_call: TRBJ2-7; d_call: -; cdr3_length: 11; cdr3_nt: TGTGCCAGCAGCAAACGGTTCGAGCAGTACTTC; cdr3_aa: CASSKRFEQYF
v_call: TRBV18; clone_size: -; j_call: TRBJ2-1; d_call: -; cdr3_length: 17; cdr3_nt: TGTGCCAGCTCACCGGGCCAACAGGGACTGTATGTGAATGAGCAGTTCTTC; cdr3_aa: CASSPGQQGLYVNEQFF
v_call: TRBV18; clone_size: -; j_call: TRBJ1-5; d_call: -; cdr3_length: 14; cdr3_nt: TGTGCCAGCTCACCAGGGGATAGCAATCAGCCCCAGCATTTT; cdr3_aa: CASSPGDSNQPQHF
v_call: TRBV2; clone_size: -; j_call: TRBJ1-2; d_call: -; cdr3_length: 13; cdr3_nt: TGTGCCAGCAGTTACGGAGGACAGAGCGGCTACACCTTC; cdr3_aa: CASSYGGQSGYTF
v_call: TRBV7-9; clone_size: once; j_call: TRBJ2-1; d_call: TRBD2; cdr3_length: 16; cdr3_nt: TGTGCCAGCAGCTTAGTGACTAGCGGGAGGGACAATGAGCAGTTCTTC; cdr3_aa: CASSLVTSGRDNEQFF
v_call: TRBV7-8; clone_size: -; j_call: TRBJ1-3; d_call: TRBD1; cdr3_length: 15; cdr3_nt: TGTGCCAGCAGTAGGGGACAGATCTCTGGAAACACCATATATTTT; cdr3_aa: CASSRGQISGNTIYF
v_call: TRBV6-5; clone_size: -; j_call: TRBJ2-7; d_call: TRBD1; cdr3_length: 16; cdr3_nt: TGTGCCAGCAGTTCCCCGGACAGGGGCAGATCCTACGAGCAGTACTTC; cdr3_aa: CASSSPDRGRSYEQYF
v_call: TRBV5-1; clone_size: -; j_call: TRBJ2-2; d_call: -; cdr3_length: 13; cdr3_nt: TGCGCCAGCAGCTTCGCAAGCACCGGGGAGCTGTTTTTT; cdr3_aa: CASSFASTGELFF
v_call: TRBV7-3; clone_size: -; j_call: TRBJ2-1; d_call: -; cdr3_length: 14; cdr3_nt: TGTGCCAGCAGCTTTTCTTTTCCCTACAATGAGCAGTTCTTC; cdr3_aa: CASSFSFPYNEQFF
v_call: TRBV14; clone_size: -; j_call: TRBJ1-4; d_call: -; cdr3_length: 15; cdr3_nt: TGTGCCAGCAGCCAAGATGAGGGGTTAAATGAAAAACTGTTTTTT; cdr3_aa: CASSQDEGLNEKLFF
v_call: TRBV2; clone_size: few; j_call: TRBJ1-2; d_call: -; cdr3_length: 18; cdr3_nt: TGTGCCAGCAGTGAATACCTCGTCGGGAAGACCCGAATGGGTGGCTACACCTTC; cdr3_aa: CASSEYLVGKTRMGGYTF